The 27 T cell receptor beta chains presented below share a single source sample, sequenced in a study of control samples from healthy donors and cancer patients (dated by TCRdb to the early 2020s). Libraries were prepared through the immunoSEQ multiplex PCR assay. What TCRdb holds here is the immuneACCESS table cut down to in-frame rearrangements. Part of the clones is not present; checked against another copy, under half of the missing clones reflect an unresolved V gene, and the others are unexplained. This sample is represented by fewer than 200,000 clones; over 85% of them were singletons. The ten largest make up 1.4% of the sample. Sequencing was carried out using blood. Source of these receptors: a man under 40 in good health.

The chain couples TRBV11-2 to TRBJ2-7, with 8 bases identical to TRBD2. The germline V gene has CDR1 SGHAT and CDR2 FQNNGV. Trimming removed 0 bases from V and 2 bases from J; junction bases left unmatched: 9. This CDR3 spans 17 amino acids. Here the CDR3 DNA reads TGTGCCAGCAGCTTAGAACCGGGCGGGAGGACTCCCTACGAGCAGTACTTC. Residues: CASSLEPGGRTPYEQYF.

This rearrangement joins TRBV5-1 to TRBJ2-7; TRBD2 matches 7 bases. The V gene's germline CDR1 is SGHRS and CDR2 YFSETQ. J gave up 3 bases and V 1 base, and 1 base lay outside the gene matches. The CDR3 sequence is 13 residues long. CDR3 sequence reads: CASSLRGDYEQYF. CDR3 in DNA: TGCGCCAGCAGCTTGCGGGGGGACTACGAGCAGTACTTC.

The CDR3 nucleotides read TGCGCCAGCAGGGGCCCAGGGACAGAGCTTTTTTACGAGCAGTACTTC. Translated: CASRGPGTELFYEQYF. This chain joins TRBV10-2 and TRBJ2-7; 7 positions agree with TRBD1. The CDR3 covers 16 residues. The trim removed 6 bases at V and 4 bases at J, leaving 15 bases unmatched. Germline V gene data show CDR1 as WSHSY and CDR2 as SAAADI.

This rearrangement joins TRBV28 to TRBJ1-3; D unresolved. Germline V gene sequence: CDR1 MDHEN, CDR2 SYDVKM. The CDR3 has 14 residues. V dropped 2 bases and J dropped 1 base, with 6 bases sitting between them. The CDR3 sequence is CASSLRGSGNTIYF. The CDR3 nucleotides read TGTGCCAGCAGTTTAAGAGGATCTGGAAACACCATATATTTT.

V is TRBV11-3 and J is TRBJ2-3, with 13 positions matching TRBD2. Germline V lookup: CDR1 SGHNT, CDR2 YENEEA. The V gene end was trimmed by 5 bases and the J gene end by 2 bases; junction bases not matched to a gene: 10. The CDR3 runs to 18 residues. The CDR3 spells CASSRPMTSGRTTDTQYF. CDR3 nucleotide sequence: TGTGCCAGCAGCCGACCAATGACTAGCGGGAGGACCACAGATACGCAGTATTTT.

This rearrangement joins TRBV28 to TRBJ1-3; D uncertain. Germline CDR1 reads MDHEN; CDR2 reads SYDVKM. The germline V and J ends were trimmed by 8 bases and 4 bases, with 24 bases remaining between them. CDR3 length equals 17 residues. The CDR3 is CASRSPAAGLTGNTIYF. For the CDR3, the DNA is TGTGCCAGCCGTTCCCCCGCCGCGGGGTTGACCGGAAACACCATATATTTT. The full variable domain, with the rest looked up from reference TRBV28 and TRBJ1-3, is DVKVTQSSRYLVKRTGEKVFLECVQDMDHENMFWYRQDPGLGLRLIYFSYDVKMKEKGDIPEGYSVSREKKERFSLILESASTNQTSMYLCASRSPAAGLTGNTIYFGEGSWLTVV.

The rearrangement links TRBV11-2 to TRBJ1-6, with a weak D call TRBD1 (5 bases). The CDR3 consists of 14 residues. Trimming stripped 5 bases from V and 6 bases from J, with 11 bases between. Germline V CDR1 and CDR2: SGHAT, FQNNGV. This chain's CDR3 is CASSRGLSNSPLHF. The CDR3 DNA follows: TGTGCCAGCAGCCGGGGACTGTCTAATTCACCCCTCCACTTT.

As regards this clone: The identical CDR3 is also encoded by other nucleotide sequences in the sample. Here the CDR3 DNA reads TGTGCCAGTAGTATAGGACGGAGCAATCAGCCCCAGCATTTT. This codes for CASSIGRSNQPQHF. This chain uses TRBV19 with TRBJ1-5; D gene ambiguous. Deletions cut 1 base from V and 1 base from J, with 5 bases between. The CDR3 runs to 14 residues. The V gene's germline CDR1 is LNHDA and CDR2 SQIVND (reference sequence).

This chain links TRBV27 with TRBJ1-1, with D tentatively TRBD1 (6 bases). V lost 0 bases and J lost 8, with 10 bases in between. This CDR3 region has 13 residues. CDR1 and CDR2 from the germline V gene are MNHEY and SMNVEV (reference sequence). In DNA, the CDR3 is TGTGCCAGCAGTTTATCATGGGGGGCAGAAGCTTTCTTT. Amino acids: CASSLSWGAEAFF.

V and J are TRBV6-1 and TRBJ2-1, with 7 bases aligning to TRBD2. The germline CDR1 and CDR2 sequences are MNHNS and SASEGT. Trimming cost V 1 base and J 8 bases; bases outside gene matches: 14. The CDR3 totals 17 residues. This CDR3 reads CASSEERAGALGDEQFF. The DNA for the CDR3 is TGTGCCAGCAGTGAAGAGAGGGCGGGAGCTCTTGGGGATGAGCAGTTCTTC.

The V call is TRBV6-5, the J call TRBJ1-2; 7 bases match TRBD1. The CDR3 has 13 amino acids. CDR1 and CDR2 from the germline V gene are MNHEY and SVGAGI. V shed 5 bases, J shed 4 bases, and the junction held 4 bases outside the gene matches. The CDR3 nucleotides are TGTGCCAGCAGTACCGGGACAGCCTATGGCTACACCTTC. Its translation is CASSTGTAYGYTF.

This CDR3 reads CASSLRGVGYEQYF. The CDR3 nucleotides read TGTGCCAGCAGCCTTCGGGGGGTGGGTTACGAGCAGTACTTC. The V call is TRBV3-1 (or the pseudogene TRBV3-2), the J call TRBJ2-7; the match to TRBD2 covers 7 bases. The length of the CDR3 is 14 residues. CDR1 LGHDT and CDR2 YNNKEL come from the germline V gene (reference sequence). The J segment lost 4 bases and the V segment lost 4 bases, leaving 7 bases of the junction unmatched.

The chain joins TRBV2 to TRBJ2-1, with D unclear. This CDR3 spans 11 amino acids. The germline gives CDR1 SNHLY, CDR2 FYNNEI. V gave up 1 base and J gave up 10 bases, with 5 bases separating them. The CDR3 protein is CASSEVGEQFF. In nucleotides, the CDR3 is TGTGCCAGCAGTGAAGTCGGGGAGCAGTTCTTC. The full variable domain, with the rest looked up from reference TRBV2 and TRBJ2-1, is EPEVTQTPSHQVTQMGQEVILRCVPISNHLYFYWYRQILGQKVEFLVSFYNNEISEKSEIFDDQFSVERPDGSNFTLKIRSTKLEDSAMYFCASSEVGEQFFGPGTRLTVL.

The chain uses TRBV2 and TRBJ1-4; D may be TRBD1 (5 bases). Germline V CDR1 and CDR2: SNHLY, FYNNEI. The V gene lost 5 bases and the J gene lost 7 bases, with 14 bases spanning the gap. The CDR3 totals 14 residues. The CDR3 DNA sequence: TGTGCCAGCAGTTACCGGGACTCGAGTGAAAAACTGTTTTTT. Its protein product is CASSYRDSSEKLFF.

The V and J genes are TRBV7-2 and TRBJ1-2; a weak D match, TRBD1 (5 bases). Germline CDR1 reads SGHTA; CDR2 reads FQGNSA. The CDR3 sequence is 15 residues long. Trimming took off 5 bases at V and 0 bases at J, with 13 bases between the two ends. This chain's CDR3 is CASSIPGLTNYGYTF. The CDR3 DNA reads TGTGCCAGCAGCATACCGGGACTGACTAACTATGGCTACACCTTC.

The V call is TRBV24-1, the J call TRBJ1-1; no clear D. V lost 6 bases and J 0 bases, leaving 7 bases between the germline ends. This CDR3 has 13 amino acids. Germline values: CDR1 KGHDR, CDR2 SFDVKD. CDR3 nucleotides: TGTGCCACCAGTTCTGGGCTGAACACTGAAGCTTTCTTT. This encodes CATSSGLNTEAFF.

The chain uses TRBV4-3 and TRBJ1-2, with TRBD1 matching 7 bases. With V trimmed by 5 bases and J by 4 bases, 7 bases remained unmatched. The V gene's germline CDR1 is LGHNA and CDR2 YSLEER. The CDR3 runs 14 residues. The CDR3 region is CASSEAQGFYGYTF. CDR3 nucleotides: TGCGCCAGCAGCGAAGCACAGGGGTTCTATGGCTACACCTTC.

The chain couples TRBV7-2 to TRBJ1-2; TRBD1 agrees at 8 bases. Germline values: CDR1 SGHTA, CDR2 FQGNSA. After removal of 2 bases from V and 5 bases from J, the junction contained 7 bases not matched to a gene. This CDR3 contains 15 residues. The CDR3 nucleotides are TGTGCCAGCAGCTTAACTCCCACAGGGGGTTATGGCTACACCTTC. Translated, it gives CASSLTPTGGYGYTF.

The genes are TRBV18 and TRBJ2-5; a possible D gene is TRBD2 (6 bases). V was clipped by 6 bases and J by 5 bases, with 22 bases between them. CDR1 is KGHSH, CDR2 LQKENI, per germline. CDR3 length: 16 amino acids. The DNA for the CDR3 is TGTGCCAGCTCCTCCGGTCGGCGGGGAACTCGGGAGACCCAGTACTTC. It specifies CASSSGRRGTRETQYF.

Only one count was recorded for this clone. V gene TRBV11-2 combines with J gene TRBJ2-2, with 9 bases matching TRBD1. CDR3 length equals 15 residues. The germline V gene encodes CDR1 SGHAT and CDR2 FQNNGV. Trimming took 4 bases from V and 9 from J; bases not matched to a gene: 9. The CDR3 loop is CASSSSDRGDRELFF. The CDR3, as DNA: TGTGCCAGCAGCTCTTCGGACAGGGGAGATCGGGAGCTGTTTTTT.

The CDR3 sequence: CASNRPRGSNQPQHF. CDR3 DNA sequence: TGTGCCAGCAACAGGCCCAGGGGTAGCAATCAGCCCCAGCATTTT. J is TRBJ1-5 and V is TRBV28; perhaps TRBD1 as D (6 bases). This CDR3 spans 15 amino acids. Germline-derived CDR1 and CDR2 are MDHEN and SYDVKM. V dropped 7 bases and J dropped 0 bases, with 13 bases sitting between them.

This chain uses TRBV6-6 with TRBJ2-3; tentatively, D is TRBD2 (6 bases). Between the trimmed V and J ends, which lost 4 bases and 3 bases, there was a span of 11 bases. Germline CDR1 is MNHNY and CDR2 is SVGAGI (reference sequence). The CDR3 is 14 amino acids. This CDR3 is CASSWSAGTDTQYF. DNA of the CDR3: TGTGCCAGCAGTTGGAGTGCGGGAACAGATACGCAGTATTTT.

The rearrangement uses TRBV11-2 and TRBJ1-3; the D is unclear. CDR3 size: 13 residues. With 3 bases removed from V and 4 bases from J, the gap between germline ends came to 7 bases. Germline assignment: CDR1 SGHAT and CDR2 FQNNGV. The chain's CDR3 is CASSFMGGNTIYF. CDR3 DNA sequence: TGTGCCAGCAGCTTCATGGGCGGAAACACCATATATTTT.

This CDR3 reads CASSPDFPRGGETQYF. The CDR3 DNA reads as TGTGCCAGCAGTCCTGACTTTCCTAGGGGTGGGGAGACCCAGTACTTC. V gene TRBV5-4 combines with J gene TRBJ2-5, with D possibly matching TRBD1 (5 bases). The CDR3 loop spans 16 amino acids. Germline values: CDR1 SGHNT, CDR2 YYREEE (reference sequence). The V end was cut by 5 bases, the J end by 5 bases, with 22 bases between. Together with reference TRBV5-4 and TRBJ2-5, the CDR3 gives the full variable domain: ETGVTQSPTHLIKTRGQQVTLRCSSQSGHNTVSWYQQALGQGPQFIFQYYREEENGRGNFPPRFSGLQFPNYSSELNVNALELDDSALYLCASSPDFPRGGETQYFGPGTRLLVL.

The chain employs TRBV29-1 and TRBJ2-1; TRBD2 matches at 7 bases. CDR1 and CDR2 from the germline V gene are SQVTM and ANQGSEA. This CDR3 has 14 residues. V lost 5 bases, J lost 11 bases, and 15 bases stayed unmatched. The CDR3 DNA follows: TGCAGCGTTATCCCCCAGACTAGCCGAGTTAAGCAGTTCTTC. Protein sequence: CSVIPQTSRVKQFF.

As DNA, the CDR3 is TGTGCCAGCAGCTTAGATCTTGGAAACACCATATATTTT. Protein product: CASSLDLGNTIYF. The genes are TRBV11-2 and TRBJ1-3; D uncertain. The CDR3 runs to 13 residues. The germline V gene encodes CDR1 SGHAT and CDR2 FQNNGV. Trimming stripped 0 bases from V and 3 bases from J, with 3 bases between. The variable domain in full, completed from reference TRBV11-2 and TRBJ1-3, reads EAGVAQSPRYKIIEKRQSVAFWCNPISGHATLYWYQQILGQGPKLLIQFQNNGVVDDSQLPKDRFSAERLKGVDSTLKIQPAKLEDSAVYLCASSLDLGNTIYFGEGSWLTVV.

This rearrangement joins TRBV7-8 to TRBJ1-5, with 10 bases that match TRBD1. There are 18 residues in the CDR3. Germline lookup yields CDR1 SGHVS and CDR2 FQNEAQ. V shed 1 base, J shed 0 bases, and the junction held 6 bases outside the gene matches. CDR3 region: CASSLGPGQGFSNQPQHF. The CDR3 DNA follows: TGTGCCAGCAGCTTAGGACCGGGACAGGGGTTTAGCAATCAGCCCCAGCATTTT.